The 21 T cell receptor beta chains below come from one sample, sequenced in a study of T cell responses to AZD1222 COVID-19 vaccine. Sequencing was performed with immunoSEQ multiplex PCR; in TCRdb, only in-frame clones are kept and a portion is missing. Here the sample spans approximately 200,000 clones, roughly 94% being singletons. This specimen consisted of peripheral blood, obtained 28 days after the second dose of the MenACWY control vaccine. The receptors shown here come from an adult who received the MenACWY meningococcal vaccine as a control.

V and J are TRBV7-9 and TRBJ2-7, with 8 bases lining up with TRBD1. The trim removed 5 bases at V and 0 bases at J, leaving 3 bases unmatched. The germline gives CDR1 SEHNR, CDR2 FQNEAQ (reference sequence). CDR3 length: 14 residues. DNA for the CDR3: TGTGCCAGCAGCAACAGGGGGACCTCCTACGAGCAGTACTTC. Protein sequence: CASSNRGTSYEQYF.

This clone occurred once. The V gene is TRBV3-1 (or the pseudogene TRBV3-2), the J gene TRBJ2-7; D is uncertain. V was clipped by 4 bases and J by 7 bases, with 17 bases between them. Germline V CDR1 and CDR2: LGHDT, YNNKEL (reference sequence). The CDR3 sequence is 14 residues long. The CDR3 sequence is CASSPAHESGEQYF. DNA for the CDR3: TGTGCCAGCAGCCCCGCACACGAATCTGGGGAGCAGTACTTC.

The genes are TRBV2 and TRBJ2-7, with 8 bases fitting TRBD2. Germline V gives CDR1 SNHLY, CDR2 FYNNEI. V lost 7 bases to trimming and J lost 3 bases; unmatched junction nucleotides: 14. The CDR3 runs to 16 residues. The CDR3 DNA sequence: TGTGCCAGCACGGCGTGGGGACGGGAGGGATTCTACGAGCAGTACTTC. Translating it yields CASTAWGREGFYEQYF. Variable domain in full (rest from reference TRBV2 and TRBJ2-7): EPEVTQTPSHQVTQMGQEVILRCVPISNHLYFYWYRQILGQKVEFLVSFYNNEISEKSEIFDDQFSVERPDGSNFTLKIRSTKLEDSAMYFCASTAWGREGFYEQYFGPGTRLTVT.

V usage is TRBV5-8 and J usage is TRBJ2-3, with 12 bases fitting TRBD2. Trimming at V came to 4 bases and at J to 2 bases, leaving 5 bases not matched to a gene. CDR1 is SGHTS, CDR2 YDEGEE, per germline. CDR3 length: 16 amino acids. The CDR3 bases are TGTGCCAGCAGCGACGGACTAGCGGGACCCACAGATACGCAGTATTTT. This encodes CASSDGLAGPTDTQYF.

This chain connects TRBV11-2 to TRBJ2-7, with D possibly called TRBD1 or TRBD2 (5 bases each). Germline V gene data show CDR1 as SGHAT and CDR2 as FQNNGV. Between the trimmed V and J ends, which lost 5 bases and 5 bases, there was a span of 28 bases. CDR3 length: 18 residues. CDR3 nucleotides: TGTGCCAGCAGCCCGAAAATTTGGCTTCGAGGGGATGCCGACGAGCAGTACTTC. Its protein is CASSPKIWLRGDADEQYF.

In the case of this clone: Its ends do not fully match the called genes, so a read error is possible. CDR3 sequence (DNA): TGTGCCAGCAGTTTAGGCCAGGGGTTCGAAGAGACCCAGTACTTC. It codes for CASSLGQGFEETQYF. The genes are TRBV11-2 and TRBJ2-5, with a weak D call TRBD1 (6 bases). Per germline, CDR1 SGHAT and CDR2 FQNNGV. The CDR3 consists of 15 residues. Filled out from reference TRBV11-2 and TRBJ2-5, the complete variable domain reads EAGVAQSPRYKIIEKRQSVAFWCNPISGHATLYWYQQILGQGPKLLIQFQNNGVVDDSQLPKDRFSAERLKGVDSTLKIQPAKLEDSAVYLCASSLGQGFEETQYFGPGTRLLVL.

This clone appeared a single time. The chain is built from TRBV9 and TRBJ2-3; either TRBD1 or TRBD2 may supply D (5 bases each). The CDR3 contains 15 residues. The germline V gene has CDR1 SGDLS and CDR2 YYNGEE. V lost 0 bases and J lost 2, with 10 bases in between. CDR3 DNA: TGTGCCAGCAGCGTAGTGGGGGTAACCACAGATACGCAGTATTTT. Its protein is CASSVVGVTTDTQYF.

The V gene is TRBV12-3 or TRBV12-4, the J gene TRBJ1-4; D gene ambiguous. There are 12 residues in the CDR3. V lost 6 bases and J lost 10, with 12 bases in between. CDR3 loop: CASSPTGGKLFF. The CDR3 DNA sequence: TGTGCCAGCAGCCCAACTGGTGGAAAACTGTTTTTT.

The DNA for the CDR3 is TGTGCCAGCAGCTTGGCCGCTTGGGGGGGACAGGCCTACGAGCAGTACTTC. This translates into CASSLAAWGGQAYEQYF. The genes are TRBV5-5 and TRBJ2-7; possibly TRBD1 for D (8 bases). Germline V lookup: CDR1 SGHKS, CDR2 YYEKEE (reference sequence). V was shortened by 0 bases and J by 2 bases, with 18 bases between the two germline ends. This CDR3 has 17 residues.

The chain carries TRBV11-2 and TRBJ1-1; a possible D gene is TRBD1 (5 bases). V lost 4 bases and J 5 bases, leaving 8 bases between the germline ends. This CDR3 is 12 amino acids long. Germline V gene lookup returns CDR1 SGHAT and CDR2 FQNNGV. CDR3: CASSSEGTEAFF. The DNA for the CDR3 is TGTGCCAGCAGCTCTGAGGGGACTGAAGCTTTCTTT.

J is TRBJ2-7 and V is TRBV5-1, with TRBD1 as a possible D gene (6 bases). Trimming stripped 4 bases from V and 0 bases from J, with 14 bases between. This CDR3 has 15 residues. Germline V gene data show CDR1 as SGHRS and CDR2 as YFSETQ. CDR3 sequence: CASSPGWDTSYEQYF. CDR3 nucleotide sequence: TGCGCCAGCAGCCCCGGTTGGGACACCTCCTACGAGCAGTACTTC.

The chain employs TRBV7-9 and TRBJ1-4; 7 bases are a match to TRBD1. From germline, CDR1 is SEHNR and CDR2 FQNEAQ (reference sequence). Unmatched junction bases numbered 8, after V lost 5 bases and J lost 8 bases. CDR3 size: 14 residues. CDR3 sequence (DNA): TGTGCCAGCAGCATCAGACAGGGAGGAGAAAAACTGTTTTTT. It codes for CASSIRQGGEKLFF.

This sequence joins TRBV6-2 or TRBV6-3 and TRBJ1-6, with D maybe TRBD1 (6 bases). V was shortened by 5 bases and J by 7 bases, with 15 bases between the two germline ends. The CDR3 length is 15 residues. Germline V gene lookup returns CDR1 MNHEY and CDR2 SVGEGT. The chain's CDR3 is CASSADSRSNSPLHF. For the CDR3, the DNA is TGTGCCAGCAGTGCGGACAGCCGGAGCAATTCACCCCTCCACTTT.

The gene calls are TRBV19 and TRBJ2-5; D may be TRBD1 or TRBD2 (5 bases each). Between the trimmed V and J ends, which lost 3 bases and 10 bases, there was a span of 18 bases. In germline, CDR1 is LNHDA, CDR2 SQIVND (reference sequence). CDR3 size: 14 residues. The CDR3 region has the DNA TGTGCCAGTAGTATTGGGCAGGGAGTGACGAACCAGTACTTC. Protein: CASSIGQGVTNQYF.

This clone was seen only once. This chain links TRBV15 with TRBJ1-5; a weak D match, TRBD1 (6 bases). The germline gives CDR1 LNHNV, CDR2 YYDKDF (reference sequence). The CDR3 has 15 amino acids. With 8 bases removed from V and 6 bases from J, the gap between germline ends came to 20 bases. DNA of the CDR3: TGTGCCACCCATAAAACAGGGAGTCAGGGTCAGCCCCAGCATTTT. This translates into CATHKTGSQGQPQHF.

The chain combines TRBV2 with TRBJ1-5; 9 positions agree with TRBD1. The V segment lost 4 bases and the J segment 3 bases; nucleotides outside the gene matches: 13. Germline-derived CDR1 and CDR2 are SNHLY and FYNNEI. The CDR3 length is 18 residues. The CDR3 sequence: CASSGYITGGSANQPQHF. The CDR3 DNA follows: TGTGCCAGCAGTGGCTATATTACAGGGGGCAGTGCCAATCAGCCCCAGCATTTT.

CDR3 in amino acids: CASSLSLAGDTQYF. Written as DNA, the CDR3 is TGTGCCAGCAGTTTATCCCTAGCGGGGGATACGCAGTATTTT. The chain is built from TRBV27 and TRBJ2-3; TRBD2 aligns across 9 bases. V was clipped by 0 bases and J by 6 bases; unmatched bases: 1. Germline CDR1 and CDR2: MNHEY and SMNVEV (reference sequence). CDR3 length: 14 residues.

The chain recombines TRBV20-1 with TRBJ2-3; TRBD2 aligns across 7 bases. V was pared by 6 bases and J by 2 bases, with 8 bases of the junction left unmatched. CDR1 and CDR2 (germline): DFQATT, SNEGSKA (reference sequence). The CDR3 consists of 14 residues. CDR3 residues: CSASTSVNTDTQYF. The DNA of the CDR3 is TGCAGTGCAAGTACTAGCGTCAACACAGATACGCAGTATTTT.

This chain connects TRBV30 to TRBJ2-7; D is perhaps TRBD1 or TRBD2 (7 bases each). Trimming left V 2 bases short and J 0 bases short, with 11 bases between. CDR3 length equals 14 residues. Germline V gene sequence: CDR1 GTSNPN, CDR2 SVGIG (reference sequence). DNA for the CDR3: TGTGCCTGGAGTACAGGGGAGGGCTCCTACGAGCAGTACTTC. Residues: CAWSTGEGSYEQYF. The full variable domain, rest sourced from reference TRBV30 and TRBJ2-7, is SQTIHQWPATLVQPVGSPLSLECTVEGTSNPNLYWYRQAAGRGLQLLFYSVGIGQISSEVPQNLSASRPQDRQFILSSKKLLLSDSGFYLCAWSTGEGSYEQYFGPGTRLTVT.

The chain employs TRBV3-1 (or the pseudogene TRBV3-2) and TRBJ1-5, with D hard to call. V lost 6 bases and J 7 bases, leaving 16 bases between the germline ends. CDR3 length: 14 amino acids. The germline gives CDR1 LGHDT, CDR2 YNNKEL (reference sequence). The CDR3 region has the DNA TGTGCCAGCAGTGTCGCAGGCGTGGGACAGCCCCAGCATTTT. Encoded protein: CASSVAGVGQPQHF.

The CDR3 reads CASSPSPGPGETQYF. CDR3 nucleotide sequence: TGTGCCAGCAGCCCCTCCCCGGGACCCGGGGAGACCCAGTACTTC. The chain recombines TRBV7-7 with TRBJ2-5, with D perhaps being TRBD1 or TRBD2 (5 bases each). The V and J ends lost 5 bases and 5 bases respectively, with 18 bases between them. Germline CDR1 and CDR2: SSHAT and FNYEAQ (reference sequence). The CDR3 spans 15 residues.